The T cell receptor (beta chain) described here comes from a study of cytomegalovirus exposure and HLA in healthy donors. Study-wide results and caveats: Later on, an analysis tied about 17,000 TCR beta sequences to HLA alleles at 0.05 false discovery rate. The study reported that TCR beta sequences accurately predicted HLA-A and HLA-B alleles in most subjects. Productive rates of about 87% or about 30% were seen for most TCR beta V segments in an earlier analysis. Presence/absence analyses took donor sequencing depth as roughly uniform.

The PCR contained 60 Vbeta and 13 Jbeta primers. Only in-frame clones appear in the TCRdb table, and some are missing; sequencing was by immunoSEQ multiplex PCR. The table records nearly 300,000 clones, about nine tenths of them present only once. Worth noting for this clone: The antigen is unknown.

The V end was cut by 4 bases, the J end by 4 bases, with 10 bases between. There are 13 residues in the CDR3. Germline CDR1 is MGHDK and CDR2 is SYGVNS. The V and J genes are TRBV25-1 and TRBJ1-2, with D possibly being TRBD1 (5 bases). Sequenced sample: PBMCs. This sequence was found in a man between 35 and 55 years old in good health and CMV-seropositive. The DNA of the CDR3 is TGTGCCAGCAGTGGGGGACTCTTCTATGGCTACACCTTC. It encodes CASSGGLFYGYTF.